A selection of T cell receptor beta chains follows, all from one sample in a study of metastatic and nonmetastatic thyroid tumors. With MiXCR, TCRdb called clones anew from the PCR reads. The sample includes thousands of clones, roughly 33% of them seen just once. What was sequenced was adjacent normal tissue. The source of these receptors is a female donor with papillary thyroid cancer or a benign thyroid nodule (not recorded which). Some clones in this sample may be carry-over from other donors' samples. Each CDR3 is given with its conserved first and last residue. A D gene is named only where the DNA matches it firmly. Only some rows state a clone size, as once, few, many or a class for expanded clones.

DNA: TGTGCCAGCAGCCGCGCCGACAATGAGCAGTTCTTC; CDR3: CASSRADNEQFF; J: TRBJ2-1; D: .; size: few; V: TRBV12-3/TRBV12-4; length: 12
DNA: TGTGCCAGCAGCTTAGGCCAGGGAAACACTGAAGCTTTCTTT; CDR3: CASSLGQGNTEAFF; J: TRBJ1-1; D: .; size: few; V: TRBV13; length: 14
DNA: TGCAGTGCCGCAATCCTAAATAGCAATCAGCCCCAGCATTTT; CDR3: CSAAILNSNQPQHF; J: TRBJ1-5; D: .; size: medium-sized; V: TRBV20-1; length: 14
DNA: TGTGCCAGCGGAGGGGTGGGGGGTAATTCACCCCTCCACTTT; CDR3: CASGGVGGNSPLHF; J: TRBJ1-6; D: .; size: .; V: TRBV6-1; length: 14
DNA: TGTGCCAGCAGCTTAGATTATGGGGACTACAATGAGCAGTTCTTC; CDR3: CASSLDYGDYNEQFF; J: TRBJ2-1; D: .; size: .; V: TRBV7-8; length: 15
DNA: TGTGCCAGCAGTTTATGGTCGGGACAGGTCTCACCCCTCCACTTT; CDR3: CASSLWSGQVSPLHF; J: TRBJ1-6; D: TRBD1; size: .; V: TRBV28; length: 15
DNA: TGCAGTGCTATTGTTGCGAGAGGCACCGAGCAGTACTTC; CDR3: CSAIVARGTEQYF; J: TRBJ2-7; D: .; size: .; V: TRBV20-1; length: 13
DNA: TGTGCCTGGGATAACAGGGATCAGCCCCAGCATTTT; CDR3: CAWDNRDQPQHF; J: TRBJ1-5; D: .; size: .; V: TRBV30; length: 12
DNA: TGTGCCAGCAGCTTAAAACTAGCGGGAGATGGCGCAGATACGCAGTATTTT; CDR3: CASSLKLAGDGADTQYF; J: TRBJ2-3; D: TRBD2; size: .; V: TRBV7-3; length: 17
DNA: TGCAGTGCTATCAGCGGGACTAGCGTTTACAATGAGCAGTTCTTC; CDR3: CSAISGTSVYNEQFF; J: TRBJ2-1; D: TRBD2; size: .; V: TRBV20-1; length: 15
DNA: TGTGCCAGCAGTTCCTCGGGACAGGGGGCGTTGATGGATACGCAGTATTTT; CDR3: CASSSSGQGALMDTQYF; J: TRBJ2-3; D: TRBD1; size: few; V: TRBV28; length: 17
DNA: TGCAGTGCTAAGGGGGGACAGGGAGACGGCTACACCTTC; CDR3: CSAKGGQGDGYTF; J: TRBJ1-2; D: TRBD1; size: .; V: TRBV20-1; length: 13
DNA: TGTGCCAGCAGTTTTGGGACAGGGGGCTTAGGCTCTGGGGCCAACGTCCTGACTTTC; CDR3: CASSFGTGGLGSGANVLTF; J: TRBJ2-6; D: TRBD1; size: few; V: TRBV28; length: 19
DNA: TGTGCCACCAGCAGGGCTGGTTGGAATTCACCCCTCCACTTT; CDR3: CATSRAGWNSPLHF; J: TRBJ1-6; D: .; size: medium-sized; V: TRBV15; length: 14
DNA: TGCAGTGCTAGAGATCGGGCGGGACCCAACGAGCAGTACTTC; CDR3: CSARDRAGPNEQYF; J: TRBJ2-7; D: .; size: .; V: TRBV20-1; length: 14
DNA: TGTGCCAGCAGTGAAGGATTGTGGAGTAACTATGGCTACACCTTC; CDR3: CASSEGLWSNYGYTF; J: TRBJ1-2; D: .; size: .; V: TRBV6-1; length: 15
DNA: TGCAGTGCTAGCAGTTACGAGCAGTACTTC; CDR3: CSASSYEQYF; J: TRBJ2-7; D: .; size: .; V: TRBV20-1; length: 10
DNA: TGCAGTGCTAGAGATCGCCGACTAGCGGGAGGTCACGCGAACACCTGGGAGCTGTTTTTT; CDR3: CSARDRRLAGGHANTWELFF; J: TRBJ2-2; D: TRBD2; size: .; V: TRBV20-1; length: 20
DNA: TGCAGTCCTAGTGGGGGACAGACCTACGAGCAGTACTTC; CDR3: CSPSGGQTYEQYF; J: TRBJ2-7; D: TRBD1; size: large; V: TRBV20-1; length: 13
DNA: TGTGCCAGCAGTTGGGGACAGGGACGGACTGAAGCTTTCTTT; CDR3: CASSWGQGRTEAFF; J: TRBJ1-1; D: TRBD1; size: few; V: TRBV27; length: 14
DNA: TGCGCCAGCAGCCTGAGACAGGGGCAAGAGACCCAGTACTTC; CDR3: CASSLRQGQETQYF; J: TRBJ2-5; D: TRBD1; size: .; V: TRBV5-1; length: 14
DNA: TGTGCCTGTCAGTTTGGGACTAGCGGGATGGTATTTCGTCCCACAGATACGCAGTATTTT; CDR3: CACQFGTSGMVFRPTDTQYF; J: TRBJ2-3; D: TRBD2; size: .; V: TRBV12-3/TRBV12-4; length: 20
DNA: TGTGCCAGCAGTGCGACAGACTTCTACGAGCAGTACTTC; CDR3: CASSATDFYEQYF; J: TRBJ2-7; D: .; size: few; V: TRBV2; length: 13
DNA: TGTGCCAGCAGGACTAGCGGGAGCCCCGGGGAGCTGTTTTTT; CDR3: CASRTSGSPGELFF; J: TRBJ2-2; D: TRBD2; size: large; V: TRBV27; length: 14
DNA: TGTGCCAGCAGGGACGGACAGGGGGTAGATACGCAGTATTTT; CDR3: CASRDGQGVDTQYF; J: TRBJ2-3; D: TRBD1; size: many; V: TRBV2; length: 14
DNA: TGCAGTGCCACGCCCGGGACAGGGGGTACCGGGGAGCTGTTTTTT; CDR3: CSATPGTGGTGELFF; J: TRBJ2-2; D: TRBD1; size: .; V: TRBV20-1; length: 15
DNA: TGCGCCAGCAGCTTGGAAGGGTTCGGGACCTACGAGCAGTGCTTC; CDR3: CASSLEGFGTYEQCF; J: TRBJ2-7; D: .; size: .; V: TRBV5-1; length: 15
DNA: TGCGCCAGCAGCTTCCCCCGTACCGGGAGCTCCTACAGTGAGCAGTTCTTC; CDR3: CASSFPRTGSSYSEQFF; J: TRBJ2-1; D: .; size: .; V: TRBV4-3; length: 17
DNA: TGTGCTAGTGCCTTAGACAGCCTAAACACTGAAGCTTTCTTT; CDR3: CASALDSLNTEAFF; J: TRBJ1-1; D: .; size: large; V: TRBV12-5; length: 14
DNA: TGTGCCAGCAGTTACTCGTCGTTAAGGGGGCCCTACGAGCAGTACTTC; CDR3: CASSYSSLRGPYEQYF; J: TRBJ2-7; D: TRBD1; size: few; V: TRBV6-5; length: 16
DNA: TGCGCCAGCAGCTTGGGACTAGCGGGAGGTAGCACAGATACGCAGTATTTT; CDR3: CASSLGLAGGSTDTQYF; J: TRBJ2-3; D: TRBD2; size: few; V: TRBV5-1; length: 17
DNA: TGTGCCACCCTACCATTGACAGGGGGAAATAATGGCTACACCTTC; CDR3: CATLPLTGGNNGYTF; J: TRBJ1-2; D: TRBD1; size: few; V: TRBV6-1; length: 15
DNA: TGTGCCAGCAGTTCACAGGGACAGGGAGTCGAAAAACTGTTTTTT; CDR3: CASSSQGQGVEKLFF; J: TRBJ1-4; D: TRBD1; size: few; V: TRBV6-5; length: 15
DNA: TGTGCCTGGAGTGACGTTAGGACAGCGGGCGCCAGCTCTGGAAACACCATATATTTT; CDR3: CAWSDVRTAGASSGNTIYF; J: TRBJ1-3; D: .; size: .; V: TRBV30; length: 19
DNA: TGCGCCAGCAGCCCGGGACTAGTACTCAATGAGCAGTTCTTC; CDR3: CASSPGLVLNEQFF; J: TRBJ2-1; D: TRBD2; size: medium-sized; V: TRBV4-1; length: 14
DNA: TGTGCCACCAGTGATTCTAAAGTGGGAGAGACCCAGTACTTC; CDR3: CATSDSKVGETQYF; J: TRBJ2-5; D: .; size: medium-sized; V: TRBV24-1; length: 14
DNA: TGTGCCAGCAGTTTGGCCGTACCTCTAGCGGGATCTAGTTACGAGCAGTACTTC; CDR3: CASSLAVPLAGSSYEQYF; J: TRBJ2-7; D: TRBD2; size: .; V: TRBV27; length: 18
DNA: TGTGCCAGCAGCTTCGCCGGGACTAGCGGTTACAATGAGCAGTTCTTC; CDR3: CASSFAGTSGYNEQFF; J: TRBJ2-1; D: TRBD2; size: once; V: TRBV7-2; length: 16
DNA: TGTGCCACCAGTGATTCCGCCAGGGCCTTTTATGGCTACACCTTC; CDR3: CATSDSARAFYGYTF; J: TRBJ1-2; D: .; size: few; V: TRBV24-1; length: 15
DNA: TGTGCCAGCAGCTTGACTGGACAGGGTAACTCACCCCTCCACTTT; CDR3: CASSLTGQGNSPLHF; J: TRBJ1-6; D: TRBD1; size: .; V: TRBV7-2; length: 15
DNA: TGCAGTGCTAGGGGTGGGACAGGGCATACCAACGAGCAGTACTTC; CDR3: CSARGGTGHTNEQYF; J: TRBJ2-7; D: TRBD1; size: few; V: TRBV20-1; length: 15
DNA: TGTGCCAGCGGGGATAACAGGGCAGATACGCAGTATTTT; CDR3: CASGDNRADTQYF; J: TRBJ2-3; D: .; size: few; V: TRBV9; length: 13
DNA: TGTGCCAGCAGCTTACGCGGACAGGGGATACGGCAGCCCCAGCATTTT; CDR3: CASSLRGQGIRQPQHF; J: TRBJ1-5; D: TRBD1; size: large; V: TRBV5-6; length: 16
DNA: TGTGCCAGCAGTCGGACAGTTAACTATGGCTACACCTTC; CDR3: CASSRTVNYGYTF; J: TRBJ1-2; D: .; size: few; V: TRBV12-3/TRBV12-4; length: 13
DNA: TGTGCCAGTAGGGACAGGGCCTCTGGAAACACCATATATTTT; CDR3: CASRDRASGNTIYF; J: TRBJ1-3; D: TRBD1; size: few; V: TRBV2; length: 14
DNA: TGTGCCAGCAGCGATGCGGGGTCTGGGGCCAACGTCCTGACTTTC; CDR3: CASSDAGSGANVLTF; J: TRBJ2-6; D: .; size: .; V: TRBV6-1; length: 15